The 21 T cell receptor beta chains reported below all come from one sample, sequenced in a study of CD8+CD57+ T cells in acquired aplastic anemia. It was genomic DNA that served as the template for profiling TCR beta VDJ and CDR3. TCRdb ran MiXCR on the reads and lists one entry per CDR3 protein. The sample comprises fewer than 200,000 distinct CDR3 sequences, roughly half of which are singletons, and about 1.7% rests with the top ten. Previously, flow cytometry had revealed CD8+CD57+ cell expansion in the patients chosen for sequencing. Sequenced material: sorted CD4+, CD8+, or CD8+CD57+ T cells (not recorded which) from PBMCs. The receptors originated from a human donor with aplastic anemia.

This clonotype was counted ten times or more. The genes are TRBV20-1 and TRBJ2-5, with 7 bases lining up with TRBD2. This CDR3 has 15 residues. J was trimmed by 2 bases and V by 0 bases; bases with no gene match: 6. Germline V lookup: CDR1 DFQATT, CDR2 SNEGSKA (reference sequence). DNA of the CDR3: TGCAGTGCTAGAGATGTATCGGGAGGTCAAGAGACCCAGTACTTC. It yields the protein CSARDVSGGQETQYF.

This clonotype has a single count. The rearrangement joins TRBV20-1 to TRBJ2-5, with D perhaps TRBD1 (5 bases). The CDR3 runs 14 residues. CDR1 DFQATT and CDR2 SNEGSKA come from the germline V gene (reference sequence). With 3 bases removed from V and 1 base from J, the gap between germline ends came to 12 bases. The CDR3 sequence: CSARGRVIQETQYF. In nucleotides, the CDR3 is TGCAGTGCTAGGGGCAGGGTGATCCAAGAGACCCAGTACTTC.

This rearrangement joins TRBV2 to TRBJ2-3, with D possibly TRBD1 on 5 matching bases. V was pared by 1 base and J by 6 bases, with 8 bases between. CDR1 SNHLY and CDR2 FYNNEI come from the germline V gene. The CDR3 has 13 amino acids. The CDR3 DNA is TGTGCCAGCAGTGAAGTGGGGCGGGATACGCAGTATTTT. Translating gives CASSEVGRDTQYF.

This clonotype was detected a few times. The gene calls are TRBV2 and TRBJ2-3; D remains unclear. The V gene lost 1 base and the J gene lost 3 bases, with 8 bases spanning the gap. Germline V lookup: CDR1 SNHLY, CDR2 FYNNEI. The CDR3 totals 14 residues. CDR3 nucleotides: TGTGCCAGCAGTGAAGTGGGCGGAACAGATACGCAGTATTTT. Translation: CASSEVGGTDTQYF.

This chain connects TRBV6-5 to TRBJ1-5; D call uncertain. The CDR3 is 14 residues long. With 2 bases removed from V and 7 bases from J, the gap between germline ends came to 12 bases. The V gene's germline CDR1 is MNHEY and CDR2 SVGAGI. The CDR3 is CASSYGGSGQPQHF. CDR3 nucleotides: TGTGCCAGCAGTTACGGAGGGTCGGGGCAGCCCCAGCATTTT.

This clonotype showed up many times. CDR3 DNA: TGCAGTGCTCGATCCGGGACTATGCGCGAGCAGTACTTC. This encodes CSARSGTMREQYF. The chain recombines TRBV20-1 with TRBJ2-7, with 7 bases lining up with TRBD2. Germline lookup yields CDR1 DFQATT and CDR2 SNEGSKA (reference sequence). The V segment lost 5 bases and the J segment 6 bases; nucleotides outside the gene matches: 10. The CDR3 consists of 13 residues.

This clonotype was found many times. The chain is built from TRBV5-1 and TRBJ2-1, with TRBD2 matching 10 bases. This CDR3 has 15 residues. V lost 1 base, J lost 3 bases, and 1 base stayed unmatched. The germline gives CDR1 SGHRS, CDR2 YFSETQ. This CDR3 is CASSLRTSGYNEQFF. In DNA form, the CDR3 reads TGCGCCAGCAGCTTGAGGACTAGCGGCTACAATGAGCAGTTCTTC.

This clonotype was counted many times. This CDR3 reads CASSLGDKASYEQYF. Here the CDR3 DNA reads TGTGCCAGCAGCTTGGGGGACAAGGCCTCCTACGAGCAGTACTTC. The gene calls are TRBV5-6 and TRBJ2-7; maybe TRBD1 (6 bases). V dropped 0 bases and J dropped 0 bases, with 10 bases sitting between them. From germline, CDR1 is SGHDT and CDR2 YYEEEE. This CDR3 has 15 amino acids.

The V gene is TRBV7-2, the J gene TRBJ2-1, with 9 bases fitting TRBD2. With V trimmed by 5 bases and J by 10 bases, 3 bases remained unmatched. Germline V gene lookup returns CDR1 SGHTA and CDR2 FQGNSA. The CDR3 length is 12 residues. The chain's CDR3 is CASSQTSGEQFF. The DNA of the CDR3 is TGTGCCAGCAGCCAAACTAGCGGGGAGCAGTTCTTC.

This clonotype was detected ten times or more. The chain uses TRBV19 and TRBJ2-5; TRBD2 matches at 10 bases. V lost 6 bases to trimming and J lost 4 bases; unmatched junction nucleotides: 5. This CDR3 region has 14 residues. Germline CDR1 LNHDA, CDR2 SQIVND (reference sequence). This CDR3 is CASSYRTSGETQYF. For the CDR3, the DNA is TGTGCCAGTAGCTACCGGACTAGCGGAGAGACCCAGTACTTC. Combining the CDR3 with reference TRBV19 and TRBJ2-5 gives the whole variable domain DGGITQSPKYLFRKEGQNVTLSCEQNLNHDAMYWYRQDPGQGLRLIYYSQIVNDFQKGDIAEGYSVSREKKESFPLTVTSAQKNPTAFYLCASSYRTSGETQYFGPGTRLLVL.

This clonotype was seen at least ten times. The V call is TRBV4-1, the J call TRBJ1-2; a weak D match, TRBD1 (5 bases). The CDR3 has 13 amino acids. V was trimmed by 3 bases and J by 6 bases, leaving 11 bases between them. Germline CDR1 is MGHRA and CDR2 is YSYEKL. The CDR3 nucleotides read TGCGCCAGCAGCCATACGGGGACGGATGGCTACACCTTC. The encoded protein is CASSHTGTDGYTF.

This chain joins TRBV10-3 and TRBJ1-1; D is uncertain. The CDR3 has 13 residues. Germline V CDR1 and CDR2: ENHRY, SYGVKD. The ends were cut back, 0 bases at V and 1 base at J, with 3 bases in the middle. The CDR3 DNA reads TGTGCCATCAGTGAGTCCGGGAACACTGAAGCTTTCTTT. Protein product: CAISESGNTEAFF.

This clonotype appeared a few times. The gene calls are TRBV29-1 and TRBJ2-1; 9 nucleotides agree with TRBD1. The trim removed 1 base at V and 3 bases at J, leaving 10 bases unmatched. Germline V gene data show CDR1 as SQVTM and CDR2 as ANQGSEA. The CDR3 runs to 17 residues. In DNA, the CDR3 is TGCAGCGTTGAAGCGGACCGGGACAGGGAGATCTACAATGAGCAGTTCTTC. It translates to CSVEADRDREIYNEQFF.

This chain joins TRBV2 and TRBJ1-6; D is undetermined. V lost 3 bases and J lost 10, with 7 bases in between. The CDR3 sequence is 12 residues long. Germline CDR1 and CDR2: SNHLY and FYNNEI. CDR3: CASSETGSPLHF. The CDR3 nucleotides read TGTGCCAGCAGTGAGACGGGGTCACCCCTCCACTTT.

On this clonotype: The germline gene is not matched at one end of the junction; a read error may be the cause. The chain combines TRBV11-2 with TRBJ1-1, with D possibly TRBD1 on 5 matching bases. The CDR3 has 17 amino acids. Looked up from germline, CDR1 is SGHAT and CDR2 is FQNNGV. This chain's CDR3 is CASSLESAGHGNTEAFF. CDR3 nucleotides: TGTGCCAGCAGTTTAGAGAGTGCAGGGCACGGGAACACTGAAGCTTTCTTT. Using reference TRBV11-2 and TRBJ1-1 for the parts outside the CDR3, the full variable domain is EAGVAQSPRYKIIEKRQSVAFWCNPISGHATLYWYQQILGQGPKLLIQFQNNGVVDDSQLPKDRFSAERLKGVDSTLKIQPAKLEDSAVYLCASSLESAGHGNTEAFFGQGTRLTVV.

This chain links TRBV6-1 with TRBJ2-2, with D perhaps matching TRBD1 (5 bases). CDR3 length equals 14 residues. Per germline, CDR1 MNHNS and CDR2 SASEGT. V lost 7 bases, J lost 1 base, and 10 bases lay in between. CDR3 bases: TGTGCCAGCAAAAGGGGCCTGAACACCGGGGAGCTGTTTTTT. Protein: CASKRGLNTGELFF.

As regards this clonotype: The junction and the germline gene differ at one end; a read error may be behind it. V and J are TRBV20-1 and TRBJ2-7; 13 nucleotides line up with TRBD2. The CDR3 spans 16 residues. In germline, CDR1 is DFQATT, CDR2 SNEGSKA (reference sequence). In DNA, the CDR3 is TGCGGTGCCAGAGGACTAGCGGGGGCGAGCTCCTACGAGCAGTACTTC. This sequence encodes CGARGLAGASSYEQYF.

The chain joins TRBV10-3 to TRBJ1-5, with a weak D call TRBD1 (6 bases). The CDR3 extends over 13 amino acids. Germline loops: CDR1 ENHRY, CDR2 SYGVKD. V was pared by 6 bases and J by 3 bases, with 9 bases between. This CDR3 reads CAISRGLNQPQHF. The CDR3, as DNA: TGTGCCATCAGCAGGGGCCTCAATCAGCCCCAGCATTTT.

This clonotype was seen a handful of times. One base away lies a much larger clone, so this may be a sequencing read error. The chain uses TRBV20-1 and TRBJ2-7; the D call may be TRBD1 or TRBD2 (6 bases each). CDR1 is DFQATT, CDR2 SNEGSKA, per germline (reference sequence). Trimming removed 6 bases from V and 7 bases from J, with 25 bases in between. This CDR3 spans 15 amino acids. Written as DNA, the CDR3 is TGCAGTGCCCCGCCCCCCCTGGGGGGCACCTTTGAGCAGTACTTC. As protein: CSAPPPLGGTFEQYF.

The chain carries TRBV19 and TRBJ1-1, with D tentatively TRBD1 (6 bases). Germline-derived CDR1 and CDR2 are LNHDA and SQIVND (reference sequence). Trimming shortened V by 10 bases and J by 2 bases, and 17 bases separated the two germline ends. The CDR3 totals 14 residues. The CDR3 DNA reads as TGTGCCACCAAGGACAGAGGACTAAACACTGAAGCTTTCTTT. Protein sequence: CATKDRGLNTEAFF.

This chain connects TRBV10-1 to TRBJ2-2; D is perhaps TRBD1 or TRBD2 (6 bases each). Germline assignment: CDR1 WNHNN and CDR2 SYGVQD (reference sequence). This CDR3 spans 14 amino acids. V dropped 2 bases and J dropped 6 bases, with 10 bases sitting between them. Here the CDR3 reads CASSENREAGELFF. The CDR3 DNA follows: TGCGCCAGCAGTGAGAACAGGGAGGCCGGGGAGCTGTTTTTT.